The clone carrying this T cell receptor (beta chain) was seen only a few times. Its cognate antigen is unknown. The data were obtained in a study of blood T cells in healthy people across ages. V lost 1 base and J lost 7, with 10 bases in between. Germline V gene sequence: CDR1 SQVTM, CDR2 ANQGSEA. The CDR3 consists of 12 residues. The extraction recovered at least 6 micrograms of total RNA per sample. For the second PCR, which ran for roughly 7 to 11 cycles, a sample-barcoded 5' primer and a J-beta primer mix were used. Every sample gave at least 3 million paired-end reads containing CDR3. TCRdb re-analysed the 5' RACE reads in MiXCR, keeping a single row per CDR3 protein. The sample includes around 1,000,000 distinct CDR3 sequences, about 25% of them seen just once. Overall study findings and caveats: As age increased, TCR beta diversity per million T cells fell in a roughly linear fashion.

These sequences were also reported in another study, on T cells of mothers and their children. That source adds: The entire RNA extract went into cDNA synthesis at approximately 1.5 ug per 15 ul.

This receptor was obtained from a girl aged 2 to 10 in good health. V and J are TRBV29-1 and TRBJ2-5, with D possibly matching TRBD2 (6 bases). Input material: blood. CDR3 sequence: CSVEVIGGTQYF. DNA of the CDR3: TGCAGCGTTGAAGTAATCGGGGGGACCCAGTACTTC. The full variable domain, with the rest looked up from reference TRBV29-1 and TRBJ2-5, is SAVISQKPSRDICQRGTSLTIQCQVDSQVTMMFWYRQQPGQSLTLIATANQGSEATYESGFVIDKFPISRPNLTFSTLTVSNMSPEDSSIYLCSVEVIGGTQYFGPGTRLLVL.